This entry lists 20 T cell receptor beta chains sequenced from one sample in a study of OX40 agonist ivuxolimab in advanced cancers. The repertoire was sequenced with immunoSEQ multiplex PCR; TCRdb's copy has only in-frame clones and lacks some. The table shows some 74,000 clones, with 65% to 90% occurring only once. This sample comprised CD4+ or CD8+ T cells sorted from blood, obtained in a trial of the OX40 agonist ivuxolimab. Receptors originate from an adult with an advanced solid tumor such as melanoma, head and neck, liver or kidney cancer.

This CDR3 is CASSHDGGEEKLFF. The CDR3 DNA follows: TGTGCCAGCAGCCACGACGGGGGCGAAGAAAAACTGTTTTTT. The chain carries TRBV6-5 and TRBJ1-4, with D maybe TRBD1 (6 bases). V was pared by 6 bases and J by 8 bases, with 16 bases between. CDR1 is MNHEY, CDR2 SVGAGI, per germline. CDR3 length: 14 amino acids.

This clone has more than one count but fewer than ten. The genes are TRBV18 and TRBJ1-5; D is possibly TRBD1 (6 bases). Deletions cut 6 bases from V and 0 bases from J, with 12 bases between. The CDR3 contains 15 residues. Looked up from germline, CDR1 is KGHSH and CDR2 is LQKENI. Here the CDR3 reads CASSRRGYSNQPQHF. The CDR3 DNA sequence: TGTGCCAGCTCCCGCAGGGGCTATAGCAATCAGCCCCAGCATTTT.

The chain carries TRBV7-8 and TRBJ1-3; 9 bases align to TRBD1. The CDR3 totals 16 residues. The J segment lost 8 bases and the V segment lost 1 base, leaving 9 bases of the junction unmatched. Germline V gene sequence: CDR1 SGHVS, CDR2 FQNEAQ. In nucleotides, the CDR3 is TGTGCCAGCAGCTTAGAAGGCACAGGGGGCGGAGACACCATATATTTT. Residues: CASSLEGTGGGDTIYF. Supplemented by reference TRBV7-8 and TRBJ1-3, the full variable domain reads GAGVSQSPRYKVAKRGQDVALRCDPISGHVSLFWYQQALGQGPEFLTYFQNEAQLDKSGLPSDRFFAERPEGSVSTLKIQRTQQEDSAVYLCASSLEGTGGGDTIYFGEGSWLTVV.

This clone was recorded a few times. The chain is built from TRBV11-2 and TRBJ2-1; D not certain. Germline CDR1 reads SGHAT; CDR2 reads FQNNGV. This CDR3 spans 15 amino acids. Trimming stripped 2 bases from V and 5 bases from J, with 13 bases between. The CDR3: CASSLKVAQDNEQFF. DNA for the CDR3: TGTGCCAGCAGCTTAAAAGTGGCTCAGGACAATGAGCAGTTCTTC.

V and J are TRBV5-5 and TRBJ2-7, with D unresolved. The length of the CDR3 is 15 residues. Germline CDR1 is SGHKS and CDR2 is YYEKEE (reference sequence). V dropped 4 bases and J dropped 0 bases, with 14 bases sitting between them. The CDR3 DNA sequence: TGTGCCAGCAGCCGGCCCCCGCCGGCCTCCTACGAGCAGTACTTC. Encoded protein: CASSRPPPASYEQYF. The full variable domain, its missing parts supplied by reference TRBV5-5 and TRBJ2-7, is DAGVTQSPTHLIKTRGQQVTLRCSPISGHKSVSWYQQVLGQGPQFIFQYYEKEERGRGNFPDRFSARQFPNYSSELNVNALLLGDSALYLCASSRPPPASYEQYFGPGTRLTVT.

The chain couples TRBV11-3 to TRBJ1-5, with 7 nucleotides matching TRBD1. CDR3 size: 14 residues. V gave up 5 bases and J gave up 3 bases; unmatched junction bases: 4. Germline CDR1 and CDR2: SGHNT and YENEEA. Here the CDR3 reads CASSQQGTNQPQHF. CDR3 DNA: TGTGCCAGCAGCCAACAGGGGACCAATCAGCCCCAGCATTTT. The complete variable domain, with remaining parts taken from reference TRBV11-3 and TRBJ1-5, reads EAGVVQSPRYKIIEKKQPVAFWCNPISGHNTLYWYLQNLGQGPELLIRYENEEAVDDSQLPKDRFSAERLKGVDSTLKIQPAELGDSAVYLCASSQQGTNQPQHFGDGTRLSIL.

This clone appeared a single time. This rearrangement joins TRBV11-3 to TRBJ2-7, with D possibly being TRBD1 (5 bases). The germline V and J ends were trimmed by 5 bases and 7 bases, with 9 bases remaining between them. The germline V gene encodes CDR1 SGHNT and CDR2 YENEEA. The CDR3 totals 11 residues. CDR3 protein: CASSRRTEQYF. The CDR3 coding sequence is TGTGCCAGCAGCCGGCGGACAGAGCAGTACTTC.

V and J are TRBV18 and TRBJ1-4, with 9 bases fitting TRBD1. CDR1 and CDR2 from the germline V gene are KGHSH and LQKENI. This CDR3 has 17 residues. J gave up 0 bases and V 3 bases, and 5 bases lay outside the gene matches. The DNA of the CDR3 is TGTGCCAGCTCACCTTATAGGACAGGGGCAACTAATGAAAAACTGTTTTTT. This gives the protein CASSPYRTGATNEKLFF.

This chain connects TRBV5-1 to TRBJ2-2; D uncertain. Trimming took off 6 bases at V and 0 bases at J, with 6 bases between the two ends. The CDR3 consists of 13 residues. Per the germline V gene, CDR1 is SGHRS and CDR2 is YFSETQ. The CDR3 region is CASMGSNTGELFF. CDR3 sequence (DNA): TGCGCCAGCATGGGGTCGAACACCGGGGAGCTGTTTTTT.

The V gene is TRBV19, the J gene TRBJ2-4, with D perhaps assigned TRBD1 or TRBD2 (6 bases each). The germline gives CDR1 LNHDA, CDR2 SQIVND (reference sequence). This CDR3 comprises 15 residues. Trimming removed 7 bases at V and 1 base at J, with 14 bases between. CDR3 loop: CASMSGAGAKNIQYF. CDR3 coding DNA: TGTGCCAGTATGTCGGGGGCAGGGGCCAAAAACATTCAGTACTTC.

CDR3 region: CASSPYREGNEKLFF. For the CDR3, the DNA is TGTGCCAGCAGTCCATACAGGGAAGGAAATGAAAAACTGTTTTTT. This sequence joins TRBV11-3 and TRBJ1-4; D possibly corresponds to TRBD1 (6 bases). Trimming cost V 6 bases and J 5 bases, with 16 bases left between them. This CDR3 is built from 15 residues. The germline V gene has CDR1 SGHNT and CDR2 YENEEA.

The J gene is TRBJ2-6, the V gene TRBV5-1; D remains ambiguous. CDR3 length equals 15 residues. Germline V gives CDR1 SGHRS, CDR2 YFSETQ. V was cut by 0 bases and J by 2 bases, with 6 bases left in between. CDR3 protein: CASSLAAAGANVLTF. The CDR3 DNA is TGCGCCAGCAGCTTGGCGGCAGCTGGGGCCAACGTCCTGACTTTC.

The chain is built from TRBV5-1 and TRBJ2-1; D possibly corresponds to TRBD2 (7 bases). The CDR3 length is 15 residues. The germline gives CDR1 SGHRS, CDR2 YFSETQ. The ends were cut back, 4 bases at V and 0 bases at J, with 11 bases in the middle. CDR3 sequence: CASSSGTSSYNEQFF. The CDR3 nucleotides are TGCGCCAGCAGCAGCGGGACATCCTCCTACAATGAGCAGTTCTTC.

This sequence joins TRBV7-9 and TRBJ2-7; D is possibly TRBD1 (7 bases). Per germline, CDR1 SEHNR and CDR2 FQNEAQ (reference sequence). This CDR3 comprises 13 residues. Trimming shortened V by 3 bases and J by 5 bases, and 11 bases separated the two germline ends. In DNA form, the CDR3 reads TGTGCCAGCAGCTTGGCAGGGGGGAACGAGCAGTACTTC. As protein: CASSLAGGNEQYF.

This CDR3 reads CASSSTKDGNTEAFF. In DNA form, the CDR3 reads TGTGCCAGCAGCTCTACTAAAGACGGGAACACTGAAGCTTTCTTT. The V call is TRBV5-4, the J call TRBJ1-1; no definite D call. This CDR3 has 15 residues. Germline V lookup: CDR1 SGHNT, CDR2 YYREEE (reference sequence). V was pared by 3 bases and J by 1 base, with 13 bases between. Supplemented by reference TRBV5-4 and TRBJ1-1, the full variable domain reads ETGVTQSPTHLIKTRGQQVTLRCSSQSGHNTVSWYQQALGQGPQFIFQYYREEENGRGNFPPRFSGLQFPNYSSELNVNALELDDSALYLCASSSTKDGNTEAFFGQGTRLTVV.

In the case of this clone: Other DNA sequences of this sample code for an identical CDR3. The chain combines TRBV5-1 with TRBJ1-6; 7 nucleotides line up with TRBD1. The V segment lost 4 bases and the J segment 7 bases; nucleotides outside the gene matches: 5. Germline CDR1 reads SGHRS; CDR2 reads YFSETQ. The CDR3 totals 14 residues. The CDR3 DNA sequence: TGCGCCAGCAGCACCGGGACAGCAAATTCACCCCTCCACTTT. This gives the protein CASSTGTANSPLHF.

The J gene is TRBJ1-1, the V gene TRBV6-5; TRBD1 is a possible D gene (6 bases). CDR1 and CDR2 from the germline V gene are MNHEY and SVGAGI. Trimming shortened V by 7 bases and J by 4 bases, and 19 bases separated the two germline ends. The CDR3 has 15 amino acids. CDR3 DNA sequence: TGTGCCAGCAAAGGGGGTGACACCCTGGGCACTGAAGCTTTCTTT. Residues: CASKGGDTLGTEAFF.

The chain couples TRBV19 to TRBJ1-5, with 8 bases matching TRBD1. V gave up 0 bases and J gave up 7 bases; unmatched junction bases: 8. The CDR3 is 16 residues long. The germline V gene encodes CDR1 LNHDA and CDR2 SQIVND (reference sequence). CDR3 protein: CASSIDHGQGGQPQHF. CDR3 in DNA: TGTGCCAGTAGTATAGACCACGGACAGGGCGGCCAGCCCCAGCATTTT.

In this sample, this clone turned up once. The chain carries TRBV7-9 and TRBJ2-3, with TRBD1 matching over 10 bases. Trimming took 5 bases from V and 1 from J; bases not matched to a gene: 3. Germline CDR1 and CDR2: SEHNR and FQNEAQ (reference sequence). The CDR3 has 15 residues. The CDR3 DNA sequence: TGTGCCAGCAGCCCAGGGACAGGGGGCACAGATACGCAGTATTTT. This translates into CASSPGTGGTDTQYF.

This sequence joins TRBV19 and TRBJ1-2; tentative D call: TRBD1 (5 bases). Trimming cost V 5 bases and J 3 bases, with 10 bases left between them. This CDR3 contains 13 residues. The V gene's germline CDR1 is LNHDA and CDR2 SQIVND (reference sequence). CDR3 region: CASSYGGDYGYTF. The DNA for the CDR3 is TGTGCCAGTAGTTACGGGGGGGACTATGGCTACACCTTC.